This T cell receptor (beta chain) was sequenced for a study of blood T cell repertoires in COVID-19. Turning to the study itself: Samples came from the United States, Italy and Spain, spanning acute and convalescent COVID-19.

Germline V gene sequence: CDR1 SGHRS, CDR2 YFSETQ. Trimming removed 4 bases at V and 2 bases at J, with 12 bases between. This CDR3 spans 14 amino acids. Data came from immunoSEQ multiplex PCR; TCRdb stores just in-frame clones and leaves some out. This sample carries some 170,000 clones, 81% of them seen once, and the ten largest clones take roughly 9.6%. This clone was recorded a few times. This clonotype originated in a man between 60 and 75 years old with active or convalescent COVID-19. V is TRBV5-1 and J is TRBJ1-2; perhaps TRBD1 as D (6 bases). Sequenced: peripheral blood. This CDR3 is CASSDPQGNYGYTF. CDR3 DNA sequence: TGCGCCAGCAGCGACCCACAGGGAAACTATGGCTACACCTTC.